Presented here are 25 T cell receptor beta chains from one specimen sequenced in a study of blood T cell repertoires in COVID-19. Sequencing used immunoSEQ multiplex PCR; TCRdb keeps in-frame clones, though not all of them. Here the sample spans 110,000 or so clones, approximately 84% being singletons. The sequenced sample was peripheral blood. The receptors shown here come from a man in his forties with acute or convalescent COVID-19.

The chain recombines TRBV30 with TRBJ1-1; 8 bases are a match to TRBD1. With 6 bases clipped from V and 1 base from J, the junction kept 7 bases outside the gene matches. Per germline, CDR1 GTSNPN and CDR2 SVGIG (reference sequence). The CDR3 is 14 residues long. The CDR3 DNA is TGTGCCTGTACCCCGGGGACAGGGAACACTGAAGCTTTCTTT. Translating gives CACTPGTGNTEAFF.

This chain connects TRBV7-2 to TRBJ1-1, with no clear D. CDR1 is SGHTA and CDR2 is FQGNSA in the germline V gene. V dropped 3 bases and J dropped 0 bases, with 5 bases sitting between them. The CDR3 extends over 13 amino acids. DNA of the CDR3: TGTGCCAGCAGCTTTTCGGTGAACACTGAAGCTTTCTTT. This codes for CASSFSVNTEAFF.

The chain couples TRBV12-5 to TRBJ2-1; 11 positions agree with TRBD2. CDR1 and CDR2 (germline): LGHNT, FRNRAP. V was pared by 0 bases and J by 7 bases, with 8 bases of the junction left unmatched. This CDR3 has 17 amino acids. The CDR3 loop is CASGLVRDSGGANEQFF. CDR3 coding DNA: TGTGCTAGTGGTTTGGTAAGGGATAGCGGGGGGGCTAATGAGCAGTTCTTC.

The table lists this clone with a few counts. The chain links TRBV5-1 to TRBJ2-3, with TRBD2 matching 9 bases. The CDR3 loop spans 17 amino acids. Germline loops: CDR1 SGHRS, CDR2 YFSETQ. Trimming removed 4 bases from V and 2 bases from J; junction bases left unmatched: 11. Here the CDR3 reads CASSGLAGSPFTDTQYF. CDR3 DNA: TGCGCCAGCAGCGGGCTAGCGGGGTCCCCATTCACAGATACGCAGTATTTT.

The chain uses TRBV13 and TRBJ1-1; D is possibly TRBD1 (5 bases). The V end was cut by 3 bases, the J end by 0 bases, with 8 bases between. CDR1 and CDR2 (germline): PRHDT, FYEKMQ (reference sequence). The CDR3 is 14 amino acids. CDR3 nucleotides: TGTGCCAGCAGCTTCAGGGATATGAACACTGAAGCTTTCTTT. Translating gives CASSFRDMNTEAFF.

This chain joins TRBV5-1 and TRBJ2-2, with D possibly being TRBD2 (5 bases). CDR1 and CDR2 from the germline V gene are SGHRS and YFSETQ. CDR3 size: 15 residues. V dropped 1 base and J dropped 5 bases, with 12 bases sitting between them. CDR3 amino acids: CASSLFTSGTGELFF. The DNA of the CDR3 is TGCGCCAGCAGCTTGTTTACTAGTGGTACCGGGGAGCTGTTTTTT.

The J gene is TRBJ2-3, the V gene TRBV24-1; TRBD1 is a possible D gene (6 bases). Trimming cost V 4 bases and J 8 bases, with 15 bases left between them. Germline assignment: CDR1 KGHDR and CDR2 SFDVKD. The CDR3 covers 14 residues. CDR3 coding DNA: TGTGCCACCAGTGACCCGAGGACAGAGCGTACGCAGTATTTT. It specifies CATSDPRTERTQYF.

Many counts were recorded for this clone. J is TRBJ1-1 and V is TRBV7-9; perhaps TRBD1 as D (6 bases). V was cut by 2 bases and J by 1 base, with 8 bases left in between. The germline V gene has CDR1 SEHNR and CDR2 FQNEAQ (reference sequence). The CDR3 consists of 14 residues. The CDR3 loop reads CASSLPTGNTEAFF. DNA of the CDR3: TGTGCCAGCAGCTTACCGACAGGGAACACTGAAGCTTTCTTT.

This clone has a handful of counts. The chain uses TRBV4-3 and TRBJ2-1, with TRBD2 matching 8 bases. Trimming at V came to 4 bases and at J to 7 bases, leaving 12 bases not matched to a gene. The germline V gene encodes CDR1 LGHNA and CDR2 YSLEER. CDR3 length equals 16 residues. Here the CDR3 reads CASSPLRGGAWNEQFF. In DNA form, the CDR3 reads TGCGCCAGCAGCCCCTTACGGGGGGGCGCTTGGAATGAGCAGTTCTTC.

The rearrangement links TRBV19 to TRBJ2-3, with D maybe TRBD1 (5 bases). Between the trimmed V and J ends, which lost 5 bases and 2 bases, there was a span of 14 bases. Looked up from germline, CDR1 is LNHDA and CDR2 is SQIVND (reference sequence). The CDR3 is made up of 15 amino acids. The CDR3 nucleotides read TGTGCCAGTAGTGCCCGACCGACAGTCACAGATACGCAGTATTTT. This translates into CASSARPTVTDTQYF. Filled out from reference TRBV19 and TRBJ2-3, the complete variable domain reads DGGITQSPKYLFRKEGQNVTLSCEQNLNHDAMYWYRQDPGQGLRLIYYSQIVNDFQKGDIAEGYSVSREKKESFPLTVTSAQKNPTAFYLCASSARPTVTDTQYFGPGTRLTVL.

J is TRBJ1-1 and V is TRBV4-2; TRBD1 might be the D (6 bases). The CDR3 has 15 amino acids. Germline loops: CDR1 LGHNA, CDR2 YNFKEQ. The V gene lost 0 bases and the J gene lost 11 bases, with 19 bases spanning the gap. The chain's CDR3 is CASSQDIQGPTRAFF. CDR3 nucleotides: TGTGCCAGCAGCCAAGATATACAGGGACCCACTAGGGCTTTCTTT.

The rearrangement uses TRBV29-1 and TRBJ1-4; maybe TRBD1 (6 bases). V shed 6 bases and J shed 5 bases, with 16 bases lying between them. The CDR3 contains 14 residues. CDR1 is SQVTM, CDR2 ANQGSEA, per germline. The CDR3 spells CSVSVTGSNEKLFF. CDR3 nucleotides: TGCAGCGTGAGCGTTACAGGGTCGAATGAAAAACTGTTTTTT.

The chain carries TRBV6-1 and TRBJ1-6; 9 bases map to TRBD1. The junction had 7 bases not matched to a gene; V was cut back by 4 bases and J by 3 bases. The CDR3 spans 17 residues. The V gene's germline CDR1 is MNHNS and CDR2 SASEGT. The CDR3 protein is CASSVGQGGLYNSPLHF. The CDR3 DNA is TGTGCCAGCAGTGTGGGACAGGGCGGGCTCTATAATTCACCCCTCCACTTT.

This rearrangement joins TRBV13 to TRBJ2-5; TRBD1 matches at 7 bases. CDR1 and CDR2 from the germline V gene are PRHDT and FYEKMQ (reference sequence). With V trimmed by 0 bases and J by 4 bases, 8 bases remained unmatched. The CDR3 has 16 residues. The CDR3 DNA is TGTGCCAGCAGCTTAGGACCCTTAGACAGGGCAGAGACCCAGTACTTC. This codes for CASSLGPLDRAETQYF.

This clone was picked up a small number of times. The chain combines TRBV7-9 with TRBJ2-7; no firm D call. The ends were cut back, 5 bases at V and 3 bases at J, with 14 bases in the middle. CDR3 length: 14 residues. In germline, CDR1 is SEHNR, CDR2 FQNEAQ (reference sequence). CDR3 protein: CASSRGGSGYEQYF. CDR3 DNA sequence: TGTGCCAGCAGCCGTGGTGGATCAGGCTACGAGCAGTACTTC.

V and J are TRBV7-2 and TRBJ1-5; possibly TRBD1 for D (6 bases). The CDR3 extends over 16 amino acids. Trimming shortened V by 1 base and J by 6 bases, and 16 bases separated the two germline ends. Looked up from germline, CDR1 is SGHTA and CDR2 is FQGNSA. The CDR3 spells CASSLDRAGEGQPQHF. Here the CDR3 DNA reads TGTGCCAGCAGCTTAGACCGGGCAGGGGAGGGTCAGCCCCAGCATTTT. Using reference TRBV7-2 and TRBJ1-5 for the parts outside the CDR3, the full variable domain is GAGVSQSPSNKVTEKGKDVELRCDPISGHTALYWYRQSLGQGLEFLIYFQGNSAPDKSGLPSDRFSAERTGGSVSTLTIQRTQQEDSAVYLCASSLDRAGEGQPQHFGDGTRLSIL.

The chain uses TRBV19 and TRBJ2-2, with D perhaps TRBD1 (6 bases). Trimming cost V 3 bases and J 3 bases, with 17 bases left between them. Germline loops: CDR1 LNHDA, CDR2 SQIVND (reference sequence). The length of the CDR3 is 17 residues. DNA for the CDR3: TGTGCCAGTAGTATGGGAAAGTTTAACAGGGACACCGGGGAGCTGTTTTTT. This gives the protein CASSMGKFNRDTGELFF.

The V call is TRBV25-1, the J call TRBJ2-3; unclear D gene. CDR1 is MGHDK, CDR2 SYGVNS, per germline. Trimming took 3 bases from V and 4 from J, leaving 5 bases between them. The CDR3 runs to 12 residues. CDR3 sequence: CASSDRADTQYF. The CDR3 nucleotides read TGTGCCAGCAGTGATCGGGCAGATACGCAGTATTTT.

J is TRBJ2-7 and V is TRBV5-1, with 8 positions matching TRBD1. Germline trimming cut 2 bases from V and 3 bases from J; bases unmatched to any gene: 7. Germline-derived CDR1 and CDR2 are SGHRS and YFSETQ. There are 15 residues in the CDR3. CDR3 in DNA: TGCGCCAGCAGCTTTCGGACAGGGACCAGCTACGAGCAGTACTTC. Protein: CASSFRTGTSYEQYF.

The V call is TRBV10-3, the J call TRBJ2-3, with TRBD2 matching over 15 bases. The germline V gene encodes CDR1 ENHRY and CDR2 SYGVKD. The CDR3 contains 17 residues. With 6 bases clipped from V and 0 bases from J, the junction kept 4 bases outside the gene matches. The CDR3 DNA is TGTGCCATCAGCCGTGGGACTAGCGGGGGGAGCACAGATACGCAGTATTTT. It specifies CAISRGTSGGSTDTQYF.

This clone was found a few times. This chain joins TRBV12-5 and TRBJ1-2; tentatively, D is TRBD1 (5 bases). The V end lost 2 bases, the J end lost 6 bases, and 10 bases lay between the germline ends. The CDR3 consists of 13 residues. Per the germline V gene, CDR1 is LGHNT and CDR2 is FRNRAP. The CDR3 loop reads CASGLSGNDGYTF. The DNA of the CDR3 is TGTGCTAGTGGTTTGTCAGGGAACGATGGCTACACCTTC.

The genes are TRBV4-2 and TRBJ1-5, with 7 bases matching TRBD1. This CDR3 is built from 15 residues. CDR1 is LGHNA and CDR2 is YNFKEQ in the germline V gene. V lost 0 bases, J lost 10 bases, and 9 bases stayed unmatched. The CDR3 loop is CASSQDGQGVLPQHF. The DNA for the CDR3 is TGTGCCAGCAGCCAAGATGGGCAGGGGGTCCTTCCCCAGCATTTT.

The chain employs TRBV4-1 and TRBJ1-4; tentative D call: TRBD1 (6 bases). This CDR3 is 15 amino acids long. Trimming took 3 bases from V and 8 from J, leaving 16 bases between them. Germline assignment: CDR1 MGHRA and CDR2 YSYEKL. CDR3 in DNA: TGCGCCAGCAGCCACGTGGACAGCGAGGAGGAAAAACTGTTTTTT. Amino acids: CASSHVDSEEEKLFF.

The chain employs TRBV7-7 and TRBJ2-3, with TRBD1 identical over 8 bases. Germline assignment: CDR1 SSHAT and CDR2 FNYEAQ (reference sequence). The CDR3 contains 17 residues. V dropped 5 bases and J dropped 6; count of bases not matched to a gene: 16. The CDR3 DNA reads as TGTGCCAGCAGCCCAACAGGGGGTTTAAGGGTAGGGGATACGCAGTATTTT. It translates to CASSPTGGLRVGDTQYF.

This chain links TRBV6-2 or TRBV6-3 with TRBJ1-1; D possibly corresponds to TRBD1 (6 bases). The CDR3 is made up of 17 amino acids. CDR1 is MNHEY, CDR2 SVGEGT, per germline. Trimming cost V 2 bases and J 3 bases, with 19 bases left between them. The CDR3 reads CASSYAPPGQPDTEAFF. The CDR3, as DNA: TGTGCCAGCAGTTACGCCCCCCCTGGACAGCCGGACACTGAAGCTTTCTTT.